This T cell receptor beta chain was documented in a study of metastatic and nonmetastatic thyroid tumors. Whole-study context: Where malignant and benign thyroid patients were concerned, repertoires were compared across blood and tumor or nodule tissue.

Points from the study as a whole: It was reported that TCR beta diversity was significantly higher in malignant thyroid tumors than benign nodules, in blood and tumor.

Every patient underwent thyroid surgery untreated. The ends were cut back, 7 bases at V and 12 bases at J, with 20 bases in the middle. The length of the CDR3 is 13 residues. The germline gives CDR1 SGHAT, CDR2 FQNNGV. TCRdb re-called clones from the PCR reads using MiXCR. This table holds 30,000 to 40,000 clones, roughly 22% found once. This clone was seen just once. Its antigen is currently unknown. This TCR derives from a male donor with papillary thyroid cancer or a benign thyroid nodule (not recorded which). Some clones in this sample may be carry-over from other donors' samples. The V call is TRBV11-2, the J call TRBJ2-3, with D hard to call. The sample consisted of tumor tissue. In DNA form, the CDR3 reads TGTGCCAGCATCTCGCGACCGGACGCTACTCAGTATTTT. Its translation is CASISRPDATQYF.